One and the same sample provided the 3 T cell receptor beta chains below, sequenced in a study of T cells in Graves' hyperthyroidism and ophthalmopathy (dated by TCRdb to between 2018 and 2020). The library relied on multiplex PCR. Sequenced on an Illumina HiSeq 2000. TCR beta CDR3 regions were amplified from RNA transcripts. For the first round of RT-PCR on the TCR CDR3, the HTBI primer set was used together with the Qiagen OneStep RT-PCR kit. The public reads were run again by TCRdb, first through fastp at Q25 and then through MiXCR, and only productive beta chains were kept. Duplicate CDR3 protein sequences are folded into a single record with the most common DNA and genes. The sample yields approximately 510,000 distinct CDR3 sequences; under 25% were counted once. The ten largest clones add up to 26% of the sample. Sequenced input: blood. Source of these receptors: a young man with Graves' hyperthyroidism.

V is TRBV9 and J is TRBJ2-7; 9 bases are a match to TRBD1. This CDR3 is built from 15 residues. The J segment lost 5 bases and the V segment lost 0 bases, leaving 6 bases of the junction unmatched. CDR1 is SGDLS and CDR2 is YYNGEE in the germline V gene. CDR3 bases: TGTGCCAGCAGCGTAGGTGGGACAGGGAGTAACGAGCAGTACTTC. Residues: CASSVGGTGSNEQYF.

This clonotype showed up many times. The chain couples TRBV12-3 or TRBV12-4 to TRBJ2-4; D is unresolved. V shed 8 bases and J shed 4 bases, with 9 bases lying between them. CDR3 size: 12 residues. The CDR3, as DNA: TGTGCCAGCTCGGCCACTAAAAACATTCAGTACTTC. It encodes CASSATKNIQYF.

This chain connects TRBV9 to TRBJ2-7; D is perhaps TRBD1 (5 bases). V was shortened by 5 bases and J by 1 base, with 16 bases between the two germline ends. This CDR3 is 15 amino acids long. Germline CDR1 SGDLS, CDR2 YYNGEE. CDR3 sequence (DNA): TGTGCCAGCAGTCATTACAGGAGAGGATCCTACGAGCAGTACTTC. It specifies CASSHYRRGSYEQYF.